Below, 32 T cell receptor beta chains from the same sample are listed, as sequenced in a study of T cell repertoires in cytomegalovirus infection (dated by TCRdb to between 2017 and 2020). For these TCRs, the target antigens are not known. The sample's treatment or condition label, decoded: in vitro stimulation with specific CMV peptide epitopes to enrich CMV-specific T cells. The sequencing machine was an Illumina HiSeq 1500. TCRdb passed the public sequencing reads through fastp at Q25 and MiXCR, retaining productive beta sequences. Rows merge per CDR3 protein into single entries with the most common DNA and genes. The sample data list more than 250,000 distinct CDR3 sequences, and 20% to 30% of these were observed just once. The ten largest clones represent 13% of the sample. The starting material was cultured PBMCs, obtained from culture after CMV antigen stimulation. The receptors originated from a human donor in good health (CMV status not recorded). Some clones in this sample may be carry-over from other donors' samples.

This clonotype was seen only once. CDR3 loop: CASSPGQAQPQHF. The CDR3 DNA reads TGTGCCAGCAGTCCGGGACAGGCTCAGCCCCAGCATTTT. The chain joins TRBV6-6 to TRBJ1-5, with TRBD1 matching over 8 bases. This CDR3 region has 13 residues. Germline V lookup: CDR1 MNHNY, CDR2 SVGAGI (reference sequence). V shed 5 bases, J shed 6 bases, and the junction held 3 bases outside the gene matches.

The rearrangement joins TRBV20-1 to TRBJ2-7; no firm D call. Deletions cut 3 bases from V and 2 bases from J, with 14 bases between. Germline V gene sequence: CDR1 DFQATT, CDR2 SNEGSKA (reference sequence). This CDR3 comprises 14 residues. CDR3 bases: TGCAGTGCTAGGGAAACTTTTACCGCCTACGAGCAGTACTTC. This codes for CSARETFTAYEQYF.

This clonotype was seen only a few times. The chain joins TRBV6-1 to TRBJ1-5, with unresolved D. The CDR3 has 15 residues. Trimming pared 7 bases from V and 1 base from J, leaving 14 bases between. CDR1 is MNHNS, CDR2 SASEGT, per germline. CDR3 amino acids: CASTRAHLSNQPQHF. The CDR3 DNA reads as TGTGCCAGCACCAGAGCTCATCTCAGCAATCAGCCCCAGCATTTT.

The rearrangement links TRBV6-6 to TRBJ1-6; D perhaps matches TRBD1 (5 bases). Trimming shortened V by 5 bases and J by 7 bases, and 18 bases separated the two germline ends. CDR1 MNHNY and CDR2 SVGAGI come from the germline V gene (reference sequence). The CDR3 is 16 residues long. CDR3 region: CASSDQRQTKNSPLHF. The CDR3, as DNA: TGTGCCAGCAGTGATCAAAGACAGACCAAGAATTCACCCCTCCACTTT.

The chain recombines TRBV4-3 with TRBJ1-1; TRBD1 agrees at 7 bases. CDR1 and CDR2 from the germline V gene are LGHNA and YSLEER. This CDR3 is 16 amino acids long. Unmatched junction bases numbered 7, after V lost 3 bases and J lost 0 bases. CDR3 in amino acids: CASSQSRGQMNTEAFF. The DNA for the CDR3 is TGCGCCAGCAGCCAGAGCCGGGGACAGATGAACACTGAAGCTTTCTTT.

Many counts were recorded for this clonotype. V is TRBV4-1 and J is TRBJ2-7; the match to TRBD2 covers 7 bases. The CDR3 is made up of 16 amino acids. V lost 0 bases, J lost 6 bases, and 11 bases stayed unmatched. CDR1 and CDR2 (germline): MGHRA, YSYEKL. CDR3 protein: CASSQDPGLKGTEQYV. Here the CDR3 DNA reads TGCGCCAGCAGCCAAGACCCGGGACTAAAGGGTACCGAGCAGTACGTC.

The chain combines TRBV6-4 with TRBJ2-6; D could derive from TRBD1 or TRBD2 (5 bases each). V lost 6 bases and J lost 0, with 12 bases in between. CDR3 length: 16 residues. Germline loops: CDR1 MRHNA, CDR2 SNTAGT. The DNA for the CDR3 is TGTGCCAGCAGCGAGGGGAGATCCTCTGGGGCCAACGTCCTGACTTTC. This gives the protein CASSEGRSSGANVLTF.

V is TRBV10-3 and J is TRBJ2-5, with 7 bases that match TRBD2. In germline, CDR1 is ENHRY, CDR2 SYGVKD. The CDR3 length is 14 residues. J was trimmed by 1 base and V by 6 bases; bases with no gene match: 5. CDR3 in amino acids: CAIRGAGPQETQYF. CDR3 nucleotide sequence: TGTGCCATCAGGGGAGCGGGACCCCAAGAGACCCAGTACTTC.

The CDR3 DNA sequence: TGTGCCAGCAGTTACGGGAGGGGGAGATTCTACGAGCAGTACTTC. Protein sequence: CASSYGRGRFYEQYF. The V call is TRBV6-6, the J call TRBJ2-7, with D tentatively TRBD2 (7 bases). The CDR3 extends over 15 amino acids. From germline, CDR1 is MNHNY and CDR2 SVGAGI (reference sequence). V gave up 2 bases and J gave up 3 bases, with 14 bases separating them.

This clonotype was recorded once. The rearrangement uses TRBV6-1 and TRBJ2-7; the match to TRBD1 covers 11 bases. The CDR3 length is 15 residues. Germline V gene lookup returns CDR1 MNHNS and CDR2 SASEGT. V lost 7 bases, J lost 2 bases, and 7 bases stayed unmatched. DNA for the CDR3: TGTGCCAGCACAAAAAGGGGACAGGGGGCCTACGAGCAGTACTTC. This gives the protein CASTKRGQGAYEQYF.

The V call is TRBV5-5, the J call TRBJ2-1; perhaps TRBD2 as D (6 bases). Germline values: CDR1 SGHKS, CDR2 YYEKEE (reference sequence). Trimming removed 3 bases at V and 2 bases at J, with 12 bases between. This CDR3 comprises 15 residues. CDR3 residues: CASSSRELPYNEQFF. In nucleotides, the CDR3 is TGTGCCAGCAGCTCTCGGGAGCTTCCCTACAATGAGCAGTTCTTC.

This chain uses TRBV30 with TRBJ1-3, with TRBD1 as a possible D gene (6 bases). CDR3 size: 17 residues. Looked up from germline, CDR1 is GTSNPN and CDR2 is SVGIG (reference sequence). Trimming removed 2 bases at V and 0 bases at J, with 17 bases between. The CDR3 here is CAWSNDRPGVSGNTIYF. The CDR3 DNA sequence: TGTGCCTGGAGTAACGACAGGCCAGGGGTCTCTGGAAACACCATATATTTT.

The chain links TRBV20-1 to TRBJ2-5; D is uncertain. The CDR3 has 14 residues. The germline V gene encodes CDR1 DFQATT and CDR2 SNEGSKA (reference sequence). V was shortened by 2 bases and J by 0 bases, with 10 bases between the two germline ends. CDR3 loop: CSARTPTNQETQYF. The DNA of the CDR3 is TGCAGTGCTAGAACGCCGACGAACCAAGAGACCCAGTACTTC.

This clonotype was observed at least ten times. This rearrangement joins TRBV7-2 to TRBJ2-7, with no clear D. CDR1 and CDR2 (germline): SGHTA, FQGNSA. V dropped 6 bases and J dropped 7 bases, with 13 bases sitting between them. The CDR3 covers 12 residues. The CDR3 region is CASSFPPLEQYF. The DNA for the CDR3 is TGTGCCAGCAGTTTCCCCCCTCTTGAGCAGTACTTC. The full variable domain, in which reference TRBV7-2 and TRBJ2-7 provide the parts outside the CDR3, is GAGVSQSPSNKVTEKGKDVELRCDPISGHTALYWYRQSLGQGLEFLIYFQGNSAPDKSGLPSDRFSAERTGGSVSTLTIQRTQQEDSAVYLCASSFPPLEQYFGPGTRLTVT.

The rearrangement joins TRBV15 to TRBJ2-1; the D gene could be TRBD1 or TRBD2 (6 bases each). Germline CDR1 LNHNV, CDR2 YYDKDF (reference sequence). V was cut by 3 bases and J by 1 base, with 16 bases left in between. The CDR3 spans 17 residues. This CDR3 reads CATSRSVGGKSYNEQFF. The CDR3 DNA reads as TGTGCCACCAGCAGGAGCGTCGGGGGCAAGTCCTACAATGAGCAGTTCTTC.

The rearrangement uses TRBV6-2 or TRBV6-3 and TRBJ2-3, with D unresolved. Per germline, CDR1 MNHEY and CDR2 SVGEGT. Deletions cut 7 bases from V and 5 bases from J, with 10 bases between. The CDR3 is 12 amino acids. The CDR3 here is CASTNTRDTQYF. Written as DNA, the CDR3 is TGTGCCAGCACCAATACGAGAGATACGCAGTATTTT.

This rearrangement joins TRBV24-1 to TRBJ2-3; no clear D. The CDR3 totals 12 residues. CDR1 and CDR2 (germline): KGHDR, SFDVKD. V lost 9 bases, J lost 5 bases, and 11 bases lay in between. The CDR3 nucleotides are TGTGCCACCTCGCGGTGGGGAGATACGCAGTATTTT. Its translation is CATSRWGDTQYF.

This clonotype rates as medium-sized. The rearrangement links TRBV7-2 to TRBJ2-6; 12 nucleotides line up with TRBD1. The trim removed 7 bases at V and 3 bases at J, leaving 7 bases unmatched. The germline CDR1 and CDR2 sequences are SGHTA and FQGNSA. CDR3 length equals 17 residues. The CDR3 nucleotides are TGTGCCAGCATCCCGGGACAGGGGGCGAGTGGGGCCAACGTCCTGACTTTC. Protein product: CASIPGQGASGANVLTF.

This clonotype was found once. The chain uses TRBV20-1 and TRBJ2-3, with a possible D match to TRBD2 (6 bases). V lost 3 bases and J lost 3, with 13 bases in between. Looked up from germline, CDR1 is DFQATT and CDR2 is SNEGSKA (reference sequence). The CDR3 length is 14 residues. The CDR3 region has the DNA TGCAGTGCTAGTTTGGGGCGGGGTACAGATACGCAGTATTTT. Translating it yields CSASLGRGTDTQYF.

This clonotype was counted a few times. The chain uses TRBV7-2 and TRBJ2-5; 12 bases align to TRBD2. There are 15 residues in the CDR3. Germline assignment: CDR1 SGHTA and CDR2 FQGNSA. J was trimmed by 5 bases and V by 3 bases; bases with no gene match: 4. CDR3 loop: CASSFGLAGWETQYF. Here the CDR3 DNA reads TGTGCCAGCAGCTTCGGACTAGCGGGATGGGAGACCCAGTACTTC.

This clonotype was observed a few times. The chain carries TRBV12-3 or TRBV12-4 and TRBJ2-1, with TRBD2 matching over 9 bases. J gave up 5 bases and V 4 bases, and 3 bases lay outside the gene matches. The CDR3 has 14 residues. CDR3 in amino acids: CASSSGTSHNEQFF. Here the CDR3 DNA reads TGTGCCAGCAGTTCAGGGACTAGCCACAATGAGCAGTTCTTC.

The table lists this clonotype with many counts. This chain uses TRBV7-9 with TRBJ1-2; TRBD1 agrees at 10 bases. CDR1 and CDR2 (germline): SEHNR, FQNEAQ (reference sequence). V was pared by 5 bases and J by 4 bases, with 7 bases of the junction left unmatched. The CDR3 totals 15 residues. CDR3 nucleotides: TGTGCCAGCAGCAACGGGACAGGGGTTCTCTATGGCTACACCTTC. It specifies CASSNGTGVLYGYTF.

The rearrangement joins TRBV7-2 to TRBJ2-4; no firm D call. CDR1 is SGHTA and CDR2 is FQGNSA in the germline V gene. V was cut by 4 bases and J by 6 bases, with 13 bases left in between. The CDR3 consists of 14 residues. CDR3 nucleotide sequence: TGTGCCAGCAGCTCTTCTAGGATGGTAAACATTCAGTACTTC. It is translated as CASSSSRMVNIQYF.

The sample holds one count of this clonotype. This rearrangement joins TRBV7-9 to TRBJ2-6; D is unresolved. The CDR3 sequence is 20 residues long. Germline loops: CDR1 SEHNR, CDR2 FQNEAQ (reference sequence). The V end lost 5 bases, the J end lost 0 bases, and 23 bases lay between the germline ends. CDR3 coding DNA: TGTGCCAGCAGCCCTCGTGGAGCCTTCAACATTTACTCTGGGGCCAACGTCCTGACTTTC. This encodes CASSPRGAFNIYSGANVLTF.

V is TRBV2 and J is TRBJ1-1; possible D gene TRBD1, 5 bases. CDR3 size: 14 residues. The ends were cut back, 6 bases at V and 5 bases at J, with 16 bases in the middle. Germline assignment: CDR1 SNHLY and CDR2 FYNNEI. The CDR3 loop is CASRKEGGGTEAFF. The CDR3 DNA is TGTGCCAGCAGAAAGGAGGGCGGGGGGACTGAAGCTTTCTTT.

This clonotype was counted ten times or more. The chain couples TRBV7-3 to TRBJ2-1; 7 bases are shared with TRBD2. The V gene end was trimmed by 2 bases and the J gene end by 5 bases; junction bases not matched to a gene: 6. CDR3 length equals 15 residues. Germline V gene data show CDR1 as SGHTA and CDR2 as FQGTGA. The CDR3 sequence: CASSLVAGVHNEQFF. CDR3 coding DNA: TGTGCCAGCAGCTTAGTAGCGGGCGTTCACAATGAGCAGTTCTTC.

This clonotype has a handful of counts. The V and J genes are TRBV19 and TRBJ2-1; D is unclear. CDR3 length: 15 residues. Deletions cut 0 bases from V and 3 bases from J, with 9 bases between. The germline V gene has CDR1 LNHDA and CDR2 SQIVND (reference sequence). CDR3: CASSIEISVYNEQFF. CDR3 bases: TGTGCCAGTAGTATAGAGATCAGTGTCTACAATGAGCAGTTCTTC.

This sequence joins TRBV19 and TRBJ2-1; D gene uncertain. The CDR3 has 13 amino acids. V was clipped by 4 bases and J by 9 bases, with 13 bases between them. Germline-derived CDR1 and CDR2 are LNHDA and SQIVND (reference sequence). CDR3 bases: TGTGCCAGTAGTACCCAGGCTAGTGTTGAGCAGTTCTTC. Translated, it gives CASSTQASVEQFF.

In its sample, this clonotype was seen many times. The rearrangement joins TRBV7-2 to TRBJ2-1; D perhaps matches TRBD2 (6 bases). Germline loops: CDR1 SGHTA, CDR2 FQGNSA. Trimming took off 3 bases at V and 7 bases at J, with 19 bases between the two ends. The CDR3 extends over 16 amino acids. The CDR3 coding sequence is TGTGCCAGCAGCTTCATGACGGGACTCACCATTAATGAGCAGTTCTTC. As protein: CASSFMTGLTINEQFF.

The chain has TRBV25-1 and TRBJ2-5; TRBD2 agrees at 9 bases. The germline V gene encodes CDR1 MGHDK and CDR2 SYGVNS. The junction had 11 bases not matched to a gene; V was cut back by 7 bases and J by 2 bases. The CDR3 is made up of 16 amino acids. DNA of the CDR3: TGTGCCAGCACCCTTCCGGGACTAGCTGAACAAGAGACCCAGTACTTC. This translates into CASTLPGLAEQETQYF.

The chain recombines TRBV19 with TRBJ2-7; 10 nucleotides line up with TRBD2. J gave up 0 bases and V 1 base, and 6 bases lay outside the gene matches. This CDR3 is built from 17 residues. Germline CDR1 LNHDA, CDR2 SQIVND (reference sequence). The CDR3 nucleotides read TGTGCCAGTAGTATAGCACGGACTAGCGGTAGCTCCTACGAGCAGTACGTC. Translating gives CASSIARTSGSSYEQYV.

The chain combines TRBV2 with TRBJ2-7; possible D gene TRBD2, 5 bases. Germline V lookup: CDR1 SNHLY, CDR2 FYNNEI. This CDR3 spans 14 amino acids. The V and J ends lost 10 bases and 0 bases respectively, with 16 bases between them. Here the CDR3 reads CATHGEPFSYEQYF. The CDR3, as DNA: TGTGCCACCCACGGGGAGCCCTTCTCCTACGAGCAGTACTTC.